The clone carrying this T cell receptor beta chain was found a few times. Its antigen is not identified. Germline V lookup: CDR1 SEHNR, CDR2 FQNEAQ (reference sequence). Trimming removed 0 bases from V and 4 bases from J, with 12 bases in between. The CDR3 has 15 residues. This entry is derived from a study of post-analysis software for immune sequencing data. Incorporated into the TCR beta cDNA libraries were unique molecular identifiers, which served to reduce PCR and sequencing biases. It was from roughly 1 to 10 million T cells that around 500,000 cDNA molecules came. TCRdb redid the calling of the PCR reads with MiXCR, one entry per CDR3 protein. The data show more than 450,000 distinct CDR3 sequences, 44% seen once. Broader study findings: Controls showed lower frequencies than patients for a handful of TRBV segments, and TRBV5-6, TRBV5-1 and TRBV20-1 were among these.

The gene calls are TRBV7-9 and TRBJ1-1; D unclear. The sample consisted of blood. The clonotype was recovered from a girl under 18 with multiple sclerosis. The CDR3 region is CASSLALALVTEAFF. The DNA for the CDR3 is TGTGCCAGCAGCTTAGCGTTGGCTCTAGTCACTGAAGCTTTCTTT.